A single sample gave rise to the 19 T cell receptor beta chains below, sequenced in a study of blood T cells in healthy people across ages. Sample-barcoded 5' priming and a J-beta primer mix drove a second PCR of roughly 6 to 12 cycles. TCRdb analysed the 5' RACE reads with MiXCR anew, one entry per CDR3 protein. The sample contains 850,000 to 1,300,000 distinct CDR3 sequences, 40% to 55% of which appear only once. The specimen was blood. The receptors here all came from a woman aged 60-70 years in good health.

The V and J genes are TRBV7-6 and TRBJ2-3, with 10 bases aligning to TRBD2. The trim removed 1 base at V and 4 bases at J, leaving 5 bases unmatched. This CDR3 spans 16 amino acids. Germline CDR1 SGHVS, CDR2 FNYEAQ. Here the CDR3 reads CASSLDSLAGSDTQYF. CDR3 nucleotide sequence: TGTGCCAGCAGCTTAGATTCACTAGCGGGGTCAGATACGCAGTATTTT.

This clonotype was counted a few times. This chain joins TRBV20-1 and TRBJ2-1; the match to TRBD1 covers 10 bases. This CDR3 contains 16 residues. V lost 2 bases, J lost 5 bases, and 9 bases stayed unmatched. The V gene's germline CDR1 is DFQATT and CDR2 SNEGSKA (reference sequence). Here the CDR3 DNA reads TGCAGTGCTAGACCCCAGACAGGGGGCCGCGACAATGAGCAGTTCTTC. Translated: CSARPQTGGRDNEQFF.

The rearrangement links TRBV2 to TRBJ2-4, with a tentative D call TRBD2 (6 bases). The germline V and J ends were trimmed by 7 bases and 5 bases, with 21 bases remaining between them. CDR3 size: 16 residues. The germline gives CDR1 SNHLY, CDR2 FYNNEI. CDR3 residues: CASNAWSVRRENIQYF. DNA for the CDR3: TGTGCCAGCAATGCGTGGAGCGTGAGGAGGGAAAACATTCAGTACTTC.

This clonotype was recorded a few times. The chain uses TRBV11-2 and TRBJ2-7, with 7 bases matching TRBD2. Germline lookup yields CDR1 SGHAT and CDR2 FQNNGV. The CDR3 length is 15 residues. J gave up 0 bases and V 2 bases, and 4 bases lay outside the gene matches. The CDR3 reads CASSLMSGNSYEQYF. CDR3 nucleotides: TGTGCCAGCAGCTTAATGAGCGGGAACTCCTACGAGCAGTACTTC.

This clonotype appeared a few times. The chain couples TRBV6-2 or TRBV6-3 to TRBJ2-6; D is undetermined. This CDR3 contains 19 residues. Trimming removed 1 base from V and 0 bases from J, with 16 bases in between. Germline loops: CDR1 MNHEY, CDR2 SVGEGT. As DNA, the CDR3 is TGTGCCAGCAGTTACTTCGGCAGCATAAAGTACTCTGGGGCCAACGTCCTGACTTTC. Its protein is CASSYFGSIKYSGANVLTF.

The chain joins TRBV20-1 to TRBJ2-6; no clear D gene. V was cut by 6 bases and J by 0 bases, with 12 bases left in between. CDR3 size: 15 residues. From germline, CDR1 is DFQATT and CDR2 SNEGSKA (reference sequence). The CDR3 DNA reads as TGCAGTGCCCTGGGGTCGAGCTCTGGGGCCAACGTCCTGACTTTC. Amino acid sequence: CSALGSSSGANVLTF.

This sequence joins TRBV12-3 or TRBV12-4 and TRBJ2-3; 7 bases map to TRBD2. V was pared by 5 bases and J by 2 bases, with 7 bases of the junction left unmatched. The CDR3 has 15 amino acids. The CDR3 here is CASSLSGTNTDTQYF. CDR3 DNA: TGTGCCAGCAGTCTCAGCGGGACGAACACAGATACGCAGTATTTT.

This clonotype has a handful of counts. The chain employs TRBV20-1 and TRBJ2-3, with 8 bases lining up with TRBD2. The CDR3 consists of 15 residues. Germline CDR1 DFQATT, CDR2 SNEGSKA (reference sequence). The junction had 4 bases not matched to a gene; V was cut back by 1 base and J by 1 base. The CDR3 DNA reads TGCAGTGCTAGAGGAGCGCGGGAGGGCACAGATACGCAGTATTTT. It is translated as CSARGAREGTDTQYF.

The V call is TRBV12-5, the J call TRBJ2-1; D unclear. Trimming shortened V by 8 bases and J by 8 bases, and 16 bases separated the two germline ends. Germline assignment: CDR1 LGHNT and CDR2 FRNRAP. The CDR3 runs 13 residues. CDR3 nucleotides: TGTGCTAGTAAACTCTCGGGTGGCCATGAGCAGTTCTTC. Residues: CASKLSGGHEQFF.

This CDR3 reads CASSPPMGEQFF. The CDR3 DNA follows: TGTGCCAGCAGCCCACCTATGGGTGAGCAGTTCTTC. The genes are TRBV12-3 or TRBV12-4 and TRBJ2-1, with D unclear. The CDR3 sequence is 12 residues long. Between the trimmed V and J ends, which lost 6 bases and 9 bases, there was a span of 12 bases.

The chain recombines TRBV5-1 with TRBJ2-1; 9 bases fit TRBD1. Germline loops: CDR1 SGHRS, CDR2 YFSETQ. CDR3 length: 13 amino acids. V lost 4 bases and J lost 9; bases outside the gene matches: 5. The CDR3 DNA is TGCGCCAGCAGCAACGGACAGGGGTTTGAGCAGTTCTTC. Translated, it gives CASSNGQGFEQFF.

The table lists this clonotype with a count of one. The V gene is TRBV11-2, the J gene TRBJ2-6, with D perhaps being TRBD1 or TRBD2 (5 bases each). V lost 4 bases, J lost 4 bases, and 23 bases lay in between. The CDR3 extends over 19 amino acids. Germline V CDR1 and CDR2: SGHAT, FQNNGV. The DNA of the CDR3 is TGTGCCAGCAGCTCCCCCCGGGTCTTGGGGGTAATAGGGGCCAACGTCCTGACTTTC. Amino acids: CASSSPRVLGVIGANVLTF.

This clonotype was observed once. The CDR3 sequence: CASSLVASKAYEQYF. The CDR3 coding sequence is TGTGCCAGCAGCTTAGTGGCTAGCAAGGCCTACGAGCAGTACTTC. The chain carries TRBV7-2 and TRBJ2-5, with D tentatively TRBD2 (5 bases). The DNA end lines up better with TRBJ2-7; the J call may be wrong. Germline assignment: CDR1 SGHTA and CDR2 FQGNSA. This CDR3 has 15 amino acids.

This rearrangement joins TRBV28 to TRBJ2-1; D gene unclear. Per germline, CDR1 MDHEN and CDR2 SYDVKM. Trimming shortened V by 7 bases and J by 7 bases, and 11 bases separated the two germline ends. The CDR3 runs 12 residues. This CDR3 reads CASTPNRNEQFF. CDR3 coding DNA: TGTGCCAGCACCCCCAATCGGAATGAGCAGTTCTTC.

The CDR3 DNA is TGTGCCAGCGAGGGACAGGCCGCTAACTATGGCTACACCTTC. Protein product: CASEGQAANYGYTF. This chain uses TRBV25-1 with TRBJ1-2, with TRBD1 identical over 8 bases. The J segment lost 0 bases and the V segment lost 8 bases, leaving 5 bases of the junction unmatched. This CDR3 has 14 amino acids. Germline V lookup: CDR1 MGHDK, CDR2 SYGVNS.

V is TRBV10-1 and J is TRBJ2-7, with TRBD1 identical over 7 bases. J gave up 11 bases and V 0 bases, and 4 bases lay outside the gene matches. The length of the CDR3 is 12 residues. Germline V gene sequence: CDR1 WNHNN, CDR2 SYGVQD (reference sequence). CDR3: CASSESRQGEYF. CDR3 sequence (DNA): TGCGCCAGCAGTGAGTCCAGGCAGGGGGAGTACTTC.

The rearrangement links TRBV12-3 or TRBV12-4 to TRBJ1-1, with a weak D call TRBD1 (6 bases). The CDR3 covers 13 residues. V lost 7 bases, J lost 4 bases, and 13 bases lay in between. CDR3 sequence reads: CASTPRGGTEAFF. CDR3 DNA sequence: TGTGCCAGCACCCCGAGGGGGGGCACTGAAGCTTTCTTT.

This chain links TRBV5-1 with TRBJ2-5; unclear D gene. The assigned J gene may be wrong: the sequence end matches TRBJ2-7 better. The CDR3 extends over 16 amino acids. Per the germline V gene, CDR1 is SGHRS and CDR2 is YFSETQ. The CDR3 sequence: CASSLEGGTTSYEQYF. As DNA, the CDR3 is TGCGCCAGCAGCTTGGAAGGCGGCACCACCTCCTACGAGCAGTACTTC.

The chain combines TRBV20-1 with TRBJ2-1, with D possibly matching TRBD2 (7 bases). Per germline, CDR1 DFQATT and CDR2 SNEGSKA (reference sequence). The V end was cut by 3 bases, the J end by 3 bases, with 15 bases between. The length of the CDR3 is 15 residues. The CDR3 nucleotides read TGCAGTGCTAGGGGGGGGGCTAGCGGCTACAATGAGCAGTTCTTC. The encoded protein is CSARGGASGYNEQFF.